This TCR beta chain was obtained from a study of control samples from healthy donors and cancer patients. Germline lookup yields CDR1 SGHAT and CDR2 FQNNGV. The CDR3 has 15 residues. V gave up 6 bases and J gave up 0 bases, with 12 bases separating them. Data came from immunoSEQ multiplex PCR; TCRdb stores just in-frame clones and leaves some out. The data contain roughly 160,000 clones, about 95% of them singletons. Material for sequencing was PBMCs. This clonotype was obtained from a man in his 60s with colorectal cancer. This chain joins TRBV11-2 and TRBJ2-1; a possible D gene is TRBD2 (7 bases). CDR3 sequence reads: CASREGGSSYNEQFF. The CDR3, as DNA: TGTGCCAGCAGGGAGGGGGGGAGCTCCTACAATGAGCAGTTCTTC. Combining the CDR3 with reference TRBV11-2 and TRBJ2-1 gives the whole variable domain EAGVAQSPRYKIIEKRQSVAFWCNPISGHATLYWYQQILGQGPKLLIQFQNNGVVDDSQLPKDRFSAERLKGVDSTLKIQPAKLEDSAVYLCASREGGSSYNEQFFGPGTRLTVL.